In this sample, the clone carrying this TCR beta chain turned up a few times. Its antigen is undetermined. This specimen belongs to a study of beta chain features in type 1 diabetes. Study-wide results and limits: TCRB CDR3 length was moderately but significantly reduced in all four CD4+ subsets of Type 1 diabetes patients.

Germline-derived CDR1 and CDR2 are SGDLS and YYNGEE. Trimming pared 4 bases from V and 4 bases from J, leaving 15 bases between. The CDR3 is made up of 15 amino acids. Reverse transcribing all isolated RNA meant expressed TCRB transcripts were sequenced. The data were produced by immunoSEQ multiplex PCR, yet TCRdb's version contains in-frame clones alone and is incomplete. The repertoire has 250,000 to 300,000 clones, about 13% of them found once; the top ten carry more than 0.015%. The TCR sequence derives from a man under 40 with type 1 diabetes. The chain is built from TRBV9 and TRBJ1-5, with D perhaps TRBD1 (6 bases). The specimen sequenced was naive CD4+ T cells from blood. The CDR3 loop reads CASSPQGLRNQPQHF. The CDR3 DNA follows: TGTGCCAGCAGCCCCCAGGGGTTGAGGAATCAGCCCCAGCATTTT.